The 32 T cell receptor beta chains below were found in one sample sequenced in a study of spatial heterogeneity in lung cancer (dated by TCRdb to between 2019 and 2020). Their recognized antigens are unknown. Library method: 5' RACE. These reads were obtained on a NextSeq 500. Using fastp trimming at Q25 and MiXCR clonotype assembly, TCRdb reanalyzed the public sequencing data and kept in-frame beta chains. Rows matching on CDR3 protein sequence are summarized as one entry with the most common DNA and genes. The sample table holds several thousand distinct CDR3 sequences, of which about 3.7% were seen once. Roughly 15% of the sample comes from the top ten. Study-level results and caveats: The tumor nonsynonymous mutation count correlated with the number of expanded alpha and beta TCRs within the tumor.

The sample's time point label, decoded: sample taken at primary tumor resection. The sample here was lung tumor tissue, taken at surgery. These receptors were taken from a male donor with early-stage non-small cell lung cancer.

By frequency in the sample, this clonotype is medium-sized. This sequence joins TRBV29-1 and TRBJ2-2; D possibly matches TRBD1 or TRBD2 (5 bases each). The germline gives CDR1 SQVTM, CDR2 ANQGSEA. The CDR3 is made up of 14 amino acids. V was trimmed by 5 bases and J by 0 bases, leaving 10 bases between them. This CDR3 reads CSVRQGPNTGELFF. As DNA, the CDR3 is TGCAGCGTTCGGCAGGGACCGAACACCGGGGAGCTGTTTTTT.

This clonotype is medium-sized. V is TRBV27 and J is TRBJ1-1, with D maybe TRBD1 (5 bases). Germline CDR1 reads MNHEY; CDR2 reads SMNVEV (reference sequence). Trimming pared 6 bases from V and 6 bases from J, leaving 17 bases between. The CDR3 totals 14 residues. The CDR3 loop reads CASRRGEWVAEAFF. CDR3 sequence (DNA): TGTGCCAGCAGGCGAGGGGAATGGGTAGCTGAAGCTTTCTTT.

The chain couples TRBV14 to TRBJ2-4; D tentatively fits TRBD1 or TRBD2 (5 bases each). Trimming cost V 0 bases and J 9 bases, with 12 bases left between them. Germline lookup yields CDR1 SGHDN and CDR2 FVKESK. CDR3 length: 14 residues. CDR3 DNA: TGTGCCAGCAGCCAAGATTTCCGTGGGGGCATTCAGTACTTC. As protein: CASSQDFRGGIQYF.

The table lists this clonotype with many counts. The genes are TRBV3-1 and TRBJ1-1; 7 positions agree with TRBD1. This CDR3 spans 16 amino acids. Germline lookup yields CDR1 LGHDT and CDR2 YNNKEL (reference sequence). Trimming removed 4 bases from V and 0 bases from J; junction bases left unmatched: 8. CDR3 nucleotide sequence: TGTGCCAGCAGCCGCACCATAGGGGGCTTGAACACTGAAGCTTTCTTT. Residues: CASSRTIGGLNTEAFF.

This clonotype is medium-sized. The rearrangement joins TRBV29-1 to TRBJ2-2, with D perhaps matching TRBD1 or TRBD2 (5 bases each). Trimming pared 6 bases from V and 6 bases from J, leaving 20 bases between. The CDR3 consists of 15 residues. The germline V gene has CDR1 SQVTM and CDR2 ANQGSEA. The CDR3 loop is CSVSEGTGSAGELFF. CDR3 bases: TGCAGCGTGTCTGAGGGAACAGGTTCCGCCGGGGAGCTGTTTTTT.

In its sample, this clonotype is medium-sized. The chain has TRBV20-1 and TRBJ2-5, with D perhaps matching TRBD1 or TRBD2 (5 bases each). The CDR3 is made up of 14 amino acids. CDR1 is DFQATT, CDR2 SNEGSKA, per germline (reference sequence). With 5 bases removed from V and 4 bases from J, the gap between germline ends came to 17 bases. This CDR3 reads CSAALGGGIETQYF. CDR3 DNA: TGCAGTGCTGCCCTTGGTGGGGGTATAGAGACCCAGTACTTC.

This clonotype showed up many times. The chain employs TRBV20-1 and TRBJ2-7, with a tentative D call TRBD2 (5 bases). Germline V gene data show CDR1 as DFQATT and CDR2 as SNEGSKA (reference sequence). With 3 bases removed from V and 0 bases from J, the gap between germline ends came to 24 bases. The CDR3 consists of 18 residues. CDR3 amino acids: CSASPALLAPSLSYEQYF. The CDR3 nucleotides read TGCAGTGCTAGTCCGGCCCTCTTAGCGCCCTCCCTCTCCTACGAGCAGTACTTC.

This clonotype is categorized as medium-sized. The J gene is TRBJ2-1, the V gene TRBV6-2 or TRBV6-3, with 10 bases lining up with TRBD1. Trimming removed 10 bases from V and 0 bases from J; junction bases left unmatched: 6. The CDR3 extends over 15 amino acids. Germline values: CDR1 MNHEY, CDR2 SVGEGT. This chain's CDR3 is CATRQGASSYNEQFF. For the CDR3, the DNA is TGTGCCACCAGACAGGGGGCCAGCTCCTACAATGAGCAGTTCTTC.

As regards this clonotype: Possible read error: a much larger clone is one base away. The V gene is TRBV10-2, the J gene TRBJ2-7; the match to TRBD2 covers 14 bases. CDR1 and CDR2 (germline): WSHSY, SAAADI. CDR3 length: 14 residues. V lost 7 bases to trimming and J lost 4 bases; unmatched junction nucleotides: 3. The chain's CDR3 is CASTGTSGGYEQYF. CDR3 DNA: TGCGCCAGCACCGGGACTAGCGGGGGTTACGAGCAGTACTTC.

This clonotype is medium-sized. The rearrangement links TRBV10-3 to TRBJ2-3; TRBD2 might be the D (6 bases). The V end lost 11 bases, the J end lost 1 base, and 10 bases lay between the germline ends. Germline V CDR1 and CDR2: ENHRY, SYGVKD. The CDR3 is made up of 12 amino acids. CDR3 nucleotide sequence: TGTGCCGGCGGGACCGGCACAGATACGCAGTATTTT. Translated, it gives CAGGTGTDTQYF.

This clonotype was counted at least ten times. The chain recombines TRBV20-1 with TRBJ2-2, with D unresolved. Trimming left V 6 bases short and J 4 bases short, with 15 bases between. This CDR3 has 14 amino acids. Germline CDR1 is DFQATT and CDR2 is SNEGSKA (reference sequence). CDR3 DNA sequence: TGCAGTGCCCGGGCCGCCGAGAGCACCGGGGAGCTGTTTTTT. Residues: CSARAAESTGELFF.

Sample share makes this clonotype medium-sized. CDR3 region: CASSPAPPYEQYF. As DNA, the CDR3 is TGTGCCAGCAGCCCAGCCCCTCCCTACGAGCAGTACTTC. The chain is built from TRBV7-2 and TRBJ2-7; D remains ambiguous. The CDR3 is 13 amino acids. Trimming shortened V by 5 bases and J by 2 bases, and 10 bases separated the two germline ends. The V gene's germline CDR1 is SGHTA and CDR2 FQGNSA.

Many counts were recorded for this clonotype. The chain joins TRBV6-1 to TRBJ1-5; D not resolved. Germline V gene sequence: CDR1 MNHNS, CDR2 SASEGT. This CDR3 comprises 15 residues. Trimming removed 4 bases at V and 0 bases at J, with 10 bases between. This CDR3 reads CASSATDNSNQPQHF. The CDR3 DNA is TGTGCCAGCAGTGCCACTGACAATAGCAATCAGCCCCAGCATTTT.

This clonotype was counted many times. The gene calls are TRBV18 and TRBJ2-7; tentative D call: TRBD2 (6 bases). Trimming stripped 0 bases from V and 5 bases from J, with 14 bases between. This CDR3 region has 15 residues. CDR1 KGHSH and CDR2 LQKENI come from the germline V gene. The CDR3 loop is CASSPPARGGNEQYF. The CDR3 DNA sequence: TGTGCCAGCTCACCACCGGCCCGTGGAGGGAACGAGCAGTACTTC. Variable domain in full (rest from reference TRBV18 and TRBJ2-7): NAGVMQNPRHLVRRRGQEARLRCSPMKGHSHVYWYRQLPEEGLKFMVYLQKENIIDESGMPKERFSAEFPKEGPSILRIQQVVRGDSAAYFCASSPPARGGNEQYFGPGTRLTVT.

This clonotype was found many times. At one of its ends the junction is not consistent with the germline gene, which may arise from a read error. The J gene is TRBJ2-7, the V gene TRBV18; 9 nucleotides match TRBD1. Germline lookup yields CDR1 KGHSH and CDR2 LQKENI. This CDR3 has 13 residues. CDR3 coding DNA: TGTGCCAGCGCACCGGGACAGGGAAACGAGCAGTACTTC. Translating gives CASAPGQGNEQYF.

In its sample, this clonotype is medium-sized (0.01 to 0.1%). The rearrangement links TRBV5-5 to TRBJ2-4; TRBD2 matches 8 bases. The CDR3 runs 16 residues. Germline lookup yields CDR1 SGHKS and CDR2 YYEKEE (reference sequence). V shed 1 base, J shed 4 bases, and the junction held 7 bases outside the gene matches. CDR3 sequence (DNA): TGTGCCAGCAGCTTGAGAGCGGGAGAGGGGAAAAACATTCAGTACTTC. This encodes CASSLRAGEGKNIQYF.

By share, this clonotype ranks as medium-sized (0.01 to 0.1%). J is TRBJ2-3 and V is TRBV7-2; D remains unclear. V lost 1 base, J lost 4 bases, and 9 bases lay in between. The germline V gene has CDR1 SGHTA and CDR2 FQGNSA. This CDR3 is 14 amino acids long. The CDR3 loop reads CASSLDPFADTQYF. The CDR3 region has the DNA TGTGCCAGCAGCTTAGACCCCTTTGCAGATACGCAGTATTTT.

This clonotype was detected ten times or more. The CDR3 spells CASSLVFQEQYF. The CDR3 coding sequence is TGTGCCAGCAGCTTAGTCTTCCAGGAGCAGTACTTC. This chain connects TRBV7-2 to TRBJ2-7; D not certain. This CDR3 is built from 12 residues. Per the germline V gene, CDR1 is SGHTA and CDR2 is FQGNSA. Trimming removed 1 base at V and 7 bases at J, with 8 bases between.

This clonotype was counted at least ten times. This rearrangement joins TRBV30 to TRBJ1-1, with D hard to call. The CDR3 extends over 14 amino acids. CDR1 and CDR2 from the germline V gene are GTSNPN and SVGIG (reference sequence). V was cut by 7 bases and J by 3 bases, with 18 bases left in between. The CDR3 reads CASFKGTAYTEAFF. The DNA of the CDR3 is TGTGCCTCCTTTAAGGGCACAGCCTACACTGAAGCTTTCTTT.

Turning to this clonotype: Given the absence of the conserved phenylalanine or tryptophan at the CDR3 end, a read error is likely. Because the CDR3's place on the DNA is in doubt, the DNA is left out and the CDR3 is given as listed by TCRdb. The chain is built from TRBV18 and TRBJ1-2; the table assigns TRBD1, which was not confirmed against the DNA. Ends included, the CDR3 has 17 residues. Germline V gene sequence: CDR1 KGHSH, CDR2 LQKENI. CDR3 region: CASSPRDRGRANYGDTG.

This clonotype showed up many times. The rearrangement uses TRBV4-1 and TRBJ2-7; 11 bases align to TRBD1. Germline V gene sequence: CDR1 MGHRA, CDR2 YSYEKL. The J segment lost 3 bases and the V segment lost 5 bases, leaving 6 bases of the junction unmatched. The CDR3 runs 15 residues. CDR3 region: CASSSSGTGGYEQYF. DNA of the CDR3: TGCGCCAGCAGCAGCTCCGGGACAGGGGGCTACGAGCAGTACTTC.

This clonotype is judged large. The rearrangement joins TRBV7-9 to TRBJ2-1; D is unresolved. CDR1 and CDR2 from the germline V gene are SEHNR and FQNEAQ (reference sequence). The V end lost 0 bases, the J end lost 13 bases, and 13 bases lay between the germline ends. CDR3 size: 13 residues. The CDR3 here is CASSLAPSVSQFF. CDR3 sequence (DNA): TGTGCCAGCAGCTTAGCGCCGTCGGTATCCCAGTTCTTC.

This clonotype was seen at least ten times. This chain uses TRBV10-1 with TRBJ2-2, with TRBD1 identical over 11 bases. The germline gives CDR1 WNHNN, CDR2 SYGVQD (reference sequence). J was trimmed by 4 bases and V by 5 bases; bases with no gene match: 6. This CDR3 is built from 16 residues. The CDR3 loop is CASSSGTGGVTGELFF. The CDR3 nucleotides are TGCGCCAGCAGTTCCGGGACAGGGGGGGTCACCGGGGAGCTGTTTTTT.

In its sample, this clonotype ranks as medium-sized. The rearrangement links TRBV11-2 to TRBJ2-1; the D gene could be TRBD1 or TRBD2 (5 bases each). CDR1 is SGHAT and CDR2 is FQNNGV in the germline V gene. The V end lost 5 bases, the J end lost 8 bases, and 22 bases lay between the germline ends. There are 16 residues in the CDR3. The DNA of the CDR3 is TGTGCCAGCAGCCTAGGGGTGGGGGAGACTCGGGATGAGCAGTTCTTC. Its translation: CASSLGVGETRDEQFF.

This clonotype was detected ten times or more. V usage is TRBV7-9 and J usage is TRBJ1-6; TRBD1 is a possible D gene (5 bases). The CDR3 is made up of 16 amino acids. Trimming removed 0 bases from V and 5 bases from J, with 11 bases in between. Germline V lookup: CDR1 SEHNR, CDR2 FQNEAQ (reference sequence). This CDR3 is CASSLASGGNNSPLHF. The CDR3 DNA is TGTGCCAGCAGCTTAGCTTCTGGGGGAAATAATTCACCCCTCCACTTT.

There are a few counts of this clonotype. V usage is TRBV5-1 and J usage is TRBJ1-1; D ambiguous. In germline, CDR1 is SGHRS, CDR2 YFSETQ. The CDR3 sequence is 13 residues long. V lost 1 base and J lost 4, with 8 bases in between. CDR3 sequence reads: CASSLSSGTEAFF. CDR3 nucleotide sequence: TGCGCCAGCAGCTTGTCATCGGGCACTGAAGCTTTCTTT. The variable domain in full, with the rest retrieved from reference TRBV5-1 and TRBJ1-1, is KAGVTQTPRYLIKTRGQQVTLSCSPISGHRSVSWYQQTPGQGLQFLFEYFSETQRNKGNFPGRFSGRQFSNSRSEMNVSTLELGDSALYLCASSLSSGTEAFFGQGTRLTVV.

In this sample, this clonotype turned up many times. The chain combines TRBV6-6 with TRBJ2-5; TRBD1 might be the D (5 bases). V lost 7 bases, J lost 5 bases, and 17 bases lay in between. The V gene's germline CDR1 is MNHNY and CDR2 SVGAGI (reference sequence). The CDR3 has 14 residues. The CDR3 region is CASIAGKLMETQYF. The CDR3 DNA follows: TGTGCCAGCATCGCAGGGAAATTGATGGAGACCCAGTACTTC.

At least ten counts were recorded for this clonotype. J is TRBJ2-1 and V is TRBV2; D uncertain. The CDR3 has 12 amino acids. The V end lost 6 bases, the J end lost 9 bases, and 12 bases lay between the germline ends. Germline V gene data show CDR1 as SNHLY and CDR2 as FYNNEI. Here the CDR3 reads CASSPSEVEQFF. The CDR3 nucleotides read TGTGCCAGCAGCCCCTCCGAGGTTGAGCAGTTCTTC. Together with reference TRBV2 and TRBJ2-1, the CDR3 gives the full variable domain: EPEVTQTPSHQVTQMGQEVILRCVPISNHLYFYWYRQILGQKVEFLVSFYNNEISEKSEIFDDQFSVERPDGSNFTLKIRSTKLEDSAMYFCASSPSEVEQFFGPGTRLTVL.

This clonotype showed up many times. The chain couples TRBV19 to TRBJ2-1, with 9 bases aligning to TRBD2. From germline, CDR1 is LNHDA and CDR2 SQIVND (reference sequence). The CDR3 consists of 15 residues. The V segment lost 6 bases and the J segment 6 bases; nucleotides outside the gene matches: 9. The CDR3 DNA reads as TGTGCCAGTAGATTCGGGCTAGCGGGACTCAATGAGCAGTTCTTC. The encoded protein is CASRFGLAGLNEQFF.

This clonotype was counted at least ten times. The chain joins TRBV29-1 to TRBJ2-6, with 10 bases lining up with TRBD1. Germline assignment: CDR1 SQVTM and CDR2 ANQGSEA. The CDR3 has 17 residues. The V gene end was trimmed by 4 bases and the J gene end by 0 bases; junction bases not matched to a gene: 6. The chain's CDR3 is CSVGTGGSSSGANVLTF. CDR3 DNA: TGCAGCGTTGGGACAGGGGGGTCCTCCTCTGGGGCCAACGTCCTGACTTTC.

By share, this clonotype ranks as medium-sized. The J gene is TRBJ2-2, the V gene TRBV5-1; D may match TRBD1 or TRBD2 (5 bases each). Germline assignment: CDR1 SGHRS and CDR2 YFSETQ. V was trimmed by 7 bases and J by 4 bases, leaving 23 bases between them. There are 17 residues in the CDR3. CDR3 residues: CASARDDSWTSTGELFF. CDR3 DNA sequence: TGCGCCAGCGCCCGGGACGACAGTTGGACAAGCACCGGGGAGCTGTTTTTT.

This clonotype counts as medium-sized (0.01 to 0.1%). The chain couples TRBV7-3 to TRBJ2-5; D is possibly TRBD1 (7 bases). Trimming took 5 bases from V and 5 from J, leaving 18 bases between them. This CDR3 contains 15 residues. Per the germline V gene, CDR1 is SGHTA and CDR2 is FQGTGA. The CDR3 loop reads CASSPSTGRKETQYF. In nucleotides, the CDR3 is TGTGCCAGCAGCCCGTCGACAGGGAGGAAGGAGACCCAGTACTTC.